These 12 T cell receptor beta chains were sequenced from one sample in a study of T cell responses to AZD1222 COVID-19 vaccine (dated by TCRdb to the early 2020s). The time point label, as the study defines it: baseline before first vaccination. To prepare the library, the immunoSEQ multiplex PCR assay was applied. TCRdb limited this immuneACCESS table to in-frame rearrangements with V and J called. A share of clones is missing; checked studies link under half to unresolved V genes, and the rest is unexplained. In this sample the table shows some 190,000 clones, approximately 92% of which occur a single time. The leading ten clones occupy 1% to 1.5% of the sample. The sample consisted of peripheral blood, taken on day 0 of AZD1222 vaccination. The origin of the receptors is an adult in good health.

The V call is TRBV11-2, the J call TRBJ2-7; D might be TRBD1 or TRBD2, each matching 5 bases. The CDR3 runs 12 residues. Germline CDR1 is SGHAT and CDR2 is FQNNGV. The V gene lost 0 bases and the J gene lost 12 bases, with 12 bases spanning the gap. The CDR3 protein is CASSLDGGVPYF. The CDR3 DNA sequence: TGTGCCAGCAGCTTAGATGGGGGAGTTCCGTACTTC.

The V gene is TRBV5-5, the J gene TRBJ1-2, with D possibly matching TRBD1 (5 bases). Germline V lookup: CDR1 SGHKS, CDR2 YYEKEE (reference sequence). There are 14 residues in the CDR3. Trimming took 2 bases from V and 4 from J, leaving 12 bases between them. For the CDR3, the DNA is TGTGCCAGCAGCTTCGGGCAGGGTTTCTATGGCTACACCTTC. This encodes CASSFGQGFYGYTF. The complete variable domain, with remaining parts taken from reference TRBV5-5 and TRBJ1-2, reads DAGVTQSPTHLIKTRGQQVTLRCSPISGHKSVSWYQQVLGQGPQFIFQYYEKEERGRGNFPDRFSARQFPNYSSELNVNALLLGDSALYLCASSFGQGFYGYTFGSGTRLTVV.

This clone has a single count. The J gene is TRBJ1-2, the V gene TRBV5-5; 12 bases match TRBD1. This CDR3 comprises 15 residues. With V trimmed by 4 bases and J by 7 bases, 8 bases remained unmatched. Germline values: CDR1 SGHKS, CDR2 YYEKEE (reference sequence). The DNA for the CDR3 is TGTGCCAGCAGCCTGGGACCGGGACAGGGGGCTGGCTACACCTTC. It is translated as CASSLGPGQGAGYTF.

The chain couples TRBV7-9 to TRBJ1-3; possible D gene TRBD1, 6 bases. Germline V gene lookup returns CDR1 SEHNR and CDR2 FQNEAQ (reference sequence). The length of the CDR3 is 17 residues. The germline V and J ends were trimmed by 6 bases and 0 bases, with 18 bases remaining between them. The CDR3 nucleotides are TGTGCCAGCAGAAGTCCGCAGGGGACGGCCTCTGGAAACACCATATATTTT. It encodes CASRSPQGTASGNTIYF.

The genes are TRBV4-2 and TRBJ1-3, with D maybe TRBD1 (5 bases). The germline V gene has CDR1 LGHNA and CDR2 YNFKEQ. The CDR3 length is 17 residues. Trimming removed 4 bases at V and 2 bases at J, with 18 bases between. The DNA of the CDR3 is TGTGCCAGCAGCCCCCGCTTACAGGACTTTACTGGAAACACCATATATTTT. Protein product: CASSPRLQDFTGNTIYF.

V gene TRBV3-1 (or the pseudogene TRBV3-2) combines with J gene TRBJ1-6; the D is unclear. Trimming pared 6 bases from V and 12 bases from J, leaving 18 bases between. This CDR3 contains 14 residues. The germline CDR1 and CDR2 sequences are LGHDT and YNNKEL (reference sequence). CDR3 DNA sequence: TGTGCCAGCAGATTAGGAGCCCAAGAGGGACCCCTCCACTTT. Protein sequence: CASRLGAQEGPLHF.

This chain joins TRBV5-1 and TRBJ1-5; TRBD1 matches 7 bases. CDR1 is SGHRS, CDR2 YFSETQ, per germline. With 0 bases clipped from V and 5 bases from J, the junction kept 2 bases outside the gene matches. This CDR3 is 14 amino acids long. As DNA, the CDR3 is TGCGCCAGCAGCTTGGGACAGGGTCATCAGCCCCAGCATTTT. This sequence encodes CASSLGQGHQPQHF.

The genes are TRBV29-1 and TRBJ1-2; D is undetermined. The V end lost 0 bases, the J end lost 11 bases, and 4 bases lay between the germline ends. The CDR3 is 9 residues long. Germline loops: CDR1 SQVTM, CDR2 ANQGSEA. The CDR3, as DNA: TGCAGCGTTGAAGAGCCTTACACCTTC. This encodes CSVEEPYTF.

This chain links TRBV7-2 with TRBJ1-5; D ambiguous. The V gene's germline CDR1 is SGHTA and CDR2 FQGNSA. This CDR3 is 13 amino acids long. V shed 5 bases and J shed 2 bases, with 7 bases lying between them. The CDR3 sequence: CASSPSGNQPQHF. The CDR3, as DNA: TGTGCCAGCAGCCCCTCGGGCAATCAGCCCCAGCATTTT.

The chain is built from TRBV11-3 and TRBJ2-1, with D tentatively TRBD2 (6 bases). Looked up from germline, CDR1 is SGHNT and CDR2 is YENEEA. Trimming took 1 base from V and 7 from J, leaving 14 bases between them. CDR3 size: 15 residues. The CDR3 nucleotides read TGTGCCAGCAGCTTAGTGGCGGGGTCAGGGAATGAGCAGTTCTTC. This gives the protein CASSLVAGSGNEQFF.

The rearrangement joins TRBV29-1 to TRBJ2-1; D unclear. Trimming took 3 bases from V and 6 from J, leaving 6 bases between them. This CDR3 comprises 11 residues. The germline gives CDR1 SQVTM, CDR2 ANQGSEA. The CDR3 bases are TGCAGCGTTGAGGCCGGCAATGAGCAGTTCTTC. It codes for CSVEAGNEQFF.

V and J are TRBV12-3 or TRBV12-4 and TRBJ1-2; D remains ambiguous. V was trimmed by 4 bases and J by 4 bases, leaving 7 bases between them. The CDR3 contains 12 residues. CDR3: CASSSGPYGYTF. The CDR3 DNA follows: TGTGCCAGCAGTTCAGGTCCCTATGGCTACACCTTC.